These T cell receptor beta chains were read from a single sample in a study of shared clonotypes between healthy human individuals. Data came from immunoSEQ multiplex PCR; TCRdb stores just in-frame clones and leaves some out. The table has approximately 1.9 million clones, approximately 92% seen once. The material sequenced was naive CD8+ T cells from PBMCs. Every receptor here comes from a young man in good health. Some clones in this sample may be carry-over from other donors' samples. CDR3s include the opening cysteine and the closing phenylalanine or tryptophan. Fields, in order: V gene, CDR3 protein.

V gene: TRBV5-6; CDR3 protein: CASSLGGPNSNQPQHF
V gene: TRBV28; CDR3 protein: CASSLTGNLEQYF
V gene: TRBV7-9; CDR3 protein: CASSDLVDGAFF
V gene: TRBV6-5; CDR3 protein: CASSPRTQLGETQYF
V gene: TRBV29-1; CDR3 protein: CSVGGTSGRDPYNEQFF
V gene: TRBV27; CDR3 protein: CASSRHENEKLFF
V gene: TRBV29-1; CDR3 protein: CSVAHSGRWEEQYF
V gene: TRBV2; CDR3 protein: CASRGGRIYEQYF
V gene: TRBV7-8; CDR3 protein: CASSWGLGGAEAFF
V gene: TRBV15; CDR3 protein: CASREGGEGETQYF
V gene: TRBV11-2; CDR3 protein: CASSLSTDTQYF
V gene: TRBV5-8; CDR3 protein: CASSLARDRVHEQYF